This T cell receptor beta chain was identified during a study of Graves' ophthalmopathy and Graves' hyperthyroidism. After removal of 5 bases from V and 5 bases from J, the junction contained 5 bases not matched to a gene. Germline V gene data show CDR1 as SQVTM and CDR2 as ANQGSEA. The CDR3 has 12 amino acids. Moderate-to-severe activity, with CAS ≥3, NOSPECS ≥4 and duration under 3 months, characterized the donors with ophthalmopathy. Amplification of the TCR beta CDR3 regions used RNA transcripts (as template). HTBI primers served in a first-round RT-PCR, which a second-round multiplex PCR followed. Using its own MiXCR run on the multiplex PCR reads, TCRdb lists one record per CDR3 protein. The sample records 650,000 to 900,000 distinct CDR3 sequences, roughly two fifths being singletons.

The receptor was derived from an adult man with Graves' ophthalmopathy. The chain links TRBV29-1 to TRBJ1-1, with 7 bases identical to TRBD1. Sequenced: peripheral blood. As DNA, the CDR3 is TGCAGCGTTAAAGGGGGCCGGACTGAAGCTTTCTTT. Its translation is CSVKGGRTEAFF. Looking up the rest from reference TRBV29-1 and TRBJ1-1 gives the full variable domain: SAVISQKPSRDICQRGTSLTIQCQVDSQVTMMFWYRQQPGQSLTLIATANQGSEATYESGFVIDKFPISRPNLTFSTLTVSNMSPEDSSIYLCSVKGGRTEAFFGQGTRLTVV.